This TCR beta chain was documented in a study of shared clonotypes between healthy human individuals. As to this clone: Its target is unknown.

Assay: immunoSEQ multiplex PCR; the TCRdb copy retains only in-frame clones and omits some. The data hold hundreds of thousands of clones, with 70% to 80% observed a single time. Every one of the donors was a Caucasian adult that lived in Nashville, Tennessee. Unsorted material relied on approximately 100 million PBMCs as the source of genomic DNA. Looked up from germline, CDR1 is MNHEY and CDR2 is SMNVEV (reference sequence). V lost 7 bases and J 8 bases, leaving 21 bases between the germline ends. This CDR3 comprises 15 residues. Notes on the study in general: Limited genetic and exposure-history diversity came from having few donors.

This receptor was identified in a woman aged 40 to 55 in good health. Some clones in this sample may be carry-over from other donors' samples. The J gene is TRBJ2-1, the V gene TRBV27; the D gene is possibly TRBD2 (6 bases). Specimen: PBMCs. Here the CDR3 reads CASIRKRAGIDEQFF. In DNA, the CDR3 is TGTGCCAGCATAAGAAAGCGGGCAGGAATCGATGAGCAGTTCTTC.